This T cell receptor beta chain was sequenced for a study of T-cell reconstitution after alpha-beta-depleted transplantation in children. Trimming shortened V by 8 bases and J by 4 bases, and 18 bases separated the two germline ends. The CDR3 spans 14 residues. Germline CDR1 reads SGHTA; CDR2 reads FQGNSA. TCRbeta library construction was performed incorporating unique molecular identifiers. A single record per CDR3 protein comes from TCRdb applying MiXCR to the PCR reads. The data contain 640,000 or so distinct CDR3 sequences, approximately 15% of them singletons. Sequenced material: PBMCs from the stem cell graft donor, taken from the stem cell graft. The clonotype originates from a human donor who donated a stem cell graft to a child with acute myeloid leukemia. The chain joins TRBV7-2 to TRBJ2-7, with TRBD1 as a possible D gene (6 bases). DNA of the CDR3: TGTGCCAGCTCGAGGACAGCGGTCGGATACGAGCAGTACTTC. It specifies CASSRTAVGYEQYF.